This TCR beta chain was recorded in a study of blood T cells in healthy people across ages. Whole-study findings and limits: Estimated diversity, derived from one million T cells, was regarded as an underestimate. Naive CD4+ cell counts and diversity both ran higher in long-lived than in aged donors.

With a J-beta primer mix and a sample-barcoded 5' primer, a second PCR ran about 7 to 12 cycles. Each CDR3 protein gets one entry after TCRdb re-called the 5' RACE reads with MiXCR. Found here are about a million distinct CDR3 sequences, roughly 50% of them singletons; the top ten hold about 22%. A remark on this clonotype: Its antigen is unidentified.

The J segment lost 4 bases and the V segment lost 3 bases, leaving 5 bases of the junction unmatched. The CDR3 is 15 residues long. Per the germline V gene, CDR1 is SGDLS and CDR2 is YYNGEE. The sequenced sample consisted of blood. This sequence joins TRBV9 and TRBJ1-5; TRBD1 agrees at 9 bases. The source is a woman aged 55-70 years in good health. The CDR3: CASSAGTGRNQPQHF. In DNA form, the CDR3 reads TGTGCCAGCAGCGCCGGGACAGGGCGGAATCAGCCCCAGCATTTT.